This is a list of T cell receptor beta chains from one sample in a study of a mutant IDH1 vaccine in newly diagnosed glioma. The assay was immunoSEQ multiplex PCR, and TCRdb's table has in-frame clones only and misses some. The data show some 30,000 clones, with approximately 84% seen just once and around 31% held by the top ten. No antigen is known for these receptors. The sequences come from PBMCs, collected from a glioma patient whose treatment included an IDH1 peptide vaccine. These receptors all stem from a man aged 25 to 40 with glioma. The CDR3 runs from the conserved cysteine through the conserved F or W. The D gene is left open where the match is weak. Only some rows state a clone size, as once, few, many or a class for expanded clones.

v_call	d_call	clone_size	j_call	cdr3_nt	cdr3_aa
TRBV5-1	NA	NA	TRBJ2-1	TGCGCCAGCAGCTTGGGTCTAGCGACTTTTAATGAGCAGTTCTTC	CASSLGLATFNEQFF
TRBV15	NA	NA	TRBJ2-5	TGTGCCACCAGCAGAGGGACGGGGCAAGAGACCCAGTACTTC	CATSRGTGQETQYF
TRBV5-1	TRBD1	NA	TRBJ1-1	TGCGCCAGCAGCCTAGGCGGACAGGGAACACTTACTGAAGCTTTCTTT	CASSLGGQGTLTEAFF
TRBV29-1	NA	NA	TRBJ2-7	TGCAGCGTTGAAGCCCCCGCCGGGAGAGAATACGAGCAGTACTTC	CSVEAPAGREYEQYF
TRBV19	NA	NA	TRBJ1-2	TGTGCCAGTAGTATAGTTCCTCAGAAAGCTAACTATGGCTACACCTTC	CASSIVPQKANYGYTF
TRBV27	TRBD2	NA	TRBJ2-7	TGTGCCAGCAGTTTAAAAGCGGGAGTGACATACGAGCAGTACTTC	CASSLKAGVTYEQYF
TRBV9	NA	NA	TRBJ1-5	TGTGCCAGCAGCGCAGAACAGGCGGGACAAGCTGGGCCCCAGCATTTT	CASSAEQAGQAGPQHF
TRBV6-1	TRBD2	NA	TRBJ2-7	TGTGCCAGCAGATGGGGGGGAGGGAGAGAGCAGTACTTC	CASRWGGGREQYF
TRBV2	NA	once	TRBJ1-1	TGTGCCAGCAGCCACACCCGCCAGGGCAACACTGAAGCTTTCTTT	CASSHTRQGNTEAFF
TRBV18	NA	few	TRBJ2-3	TGTGCCAGCTCACCCCCTTTAGGGGATACGCAGTATTTT	CASSPPLGDTQYF